These 12 T cell receptor beta chains share one sample of origin, sequenced in a study of blood T cell repertoires in COVID-19. The data were produced by immunoSEQ multiplex PCR, yet TCRdb's version contains in-frame clones alone and is incomplete. Of roughly 140,000 clones listed, approximately 78% are singletons. Sample: peripheral blood. These TCRs come from a woman older than 75 with acute or convalescent COVID-19.

This clone was observed a handful of times. This chain uses TRBV6-6 with TRBJ2-1, with 8 bases matching TRBD2. Germline lookup yields CDR1 MNHNY and CDR2 SVGAGI (reference sequence). There are 15 residues in the CDR3. Trimming removed 0 bases from V and 3 bases from J; junction bases left unmatched: 1. The CDR3 DNA reads as TGTGCCAGCAGTTACTCGGCGGGGGGCTACAATGAGCAGTTCTTC. Residues: CASSYSAGGYNEQFF.

V gene TRBV28 combines with J gene TRBJ2-3; TRBD2 matches 8 bases. The ends lost 9 bases at V and 2 bases at J; junction bases unmatched: 10. Germline V gene data show CDR1 as MDHEN and CDR2 as SYDVKM. CDR3 length: 15 residues. The chain's CDR3 is CASKSGSALTDTQYF. CDR3 DNA sequence: TGTGCCAGTAAGAGCGGGAGTGCCCTCACAGATACGCAGTATTTT.

The V and J genes are TRBV27 and TRBJ2-1, with D maybe TRBD2 (7 bases). V was trimmed by 3 bases and J by 6 bases, leaving 15 bases between them. The CDR3 has 15 residues. Germline CDR1 and CDR2: MNHEY and SMNVEV (reference sequence). Here the CDR3 reads CASSFGGGAFNEQFF. CDR3 nucleotide sequence: TGTGCCAGCAGTTTTGGGGGGGGCGCATTCAATGAGCAGTTCTTC.

The chain links TRBV5-1 to TRBJ2-7; 7 bases align to TRBD1. Germline V lookup: CDR1 SGHRS, CDR2 YFSETQ. V was clipped by 4 bases and J by 0 bases; unmatched bases: 4. This CDR3 has 14 residues. In nucleotides, the CDR3 is TGCGCCAGCAGCCCCTGGACAGGCTCCTACGAGCAGTACTTC. Its translation is CASSPWTGSYEQYF.

This clone has just one count. This chain uses TRBV27 with TRBJ2-4; D may be TRBD2 (7 bases). This CDR3 has 13 residues. CDR1 is MNHEY and CDR2 is SMNVEV in the germline V gene (reference sequence). With 8 bases removed from V and 8 bases from J, the gap between germline ends came to 16 bases. CDR3: CASGYLGGDIQYF. The CDR3 DNA is TGTGCCAGCGGCTACCTAGGGGGGGACATTCAGTACTTC.

V usage is TRBV7-9 and J usage is TRBJ2-1; tentatively, D is TRBD2 (5 bases). V was shortened by 7 bases and J by 2 bases, with 15 bases between the two germline ends. The CDR3 runs 15 residues. Germline V gene data show CDR1 as SEHNR and CDR2 as FQNEAQ (reference sequence). The CDR3 sequence is CASKRGPGTYNEQFF. The DNA for the CDR3 is TGTGCCAGCAAAAGAGGGCCGGGAACCTACAATGAGCAGTTCTTC. Drawing the rest from reference TRBV7-9 and TRBJ2-1, the complete variable domain is DTGVSQNPRHKITKRGQNVTFRCDPISEHNRLYWYRQTLGQGPEFLTYFQNEAQLEKSRLLSDRFSAERPKGSFSTLEIQRTEQGDSAMYLCASKRGPGTYNEQFFGPGTRLTVL.

The chain links TRBV11-2 to TRBJ2-1, with TRBD1 matching 9 bases. In germline, CDR1 is SGHAT, CDR2 FQNNGV. V shed 5 bases and J 1 base; nucleotides not matched to a gene: 3. The length of the CDR3 is 15 residues. CDR3 amino acids: CASSLDRGSYNEQFF. The CDR3 DNA is TGTGCCAGCAGCCTGGACAGGGGTTCCTACAATGAGCAGTTCTTC.

This chain connects TRBV4-2 to TRBJ1-1; 9 bases map to TRBD1. Trimming at V came to 4 bases and at J to 3 bases, leaving 6 bases not matched to a gene. CDR3 length: 15 residues. Germline lookup yields CDR1 LGHNA and CDR2 YNFKEQ. DNA of the CDR3: TGTGCCAGCAGCCTAGAGACAGGGGGATACACTGAAGCTTTCTTT. This encodes CASSLETGGYTEAFF.

The chain has TRBV29-1 and TRBJ1-1, with a tentative D call TRBD1 (6 bases). This CDR3 is 15 amino acids long. Trimming shortened V by 1 base and J by 4 bases, and 16 bases separated the two germline ends. Germline V gives CDR1 SQVTM, CDR2 ANQGSEA. The CDR3 here is CSVEGPGGSTTEAFF. The DNA of the CDR3 is TGCAGCGTTGAAGGCCCTGGGGGCTCGACCACTGAAGCTTTCTTT.

The chain carries TRBV27 and TRBJ2-1; TRBD1 might be the D (6 bases). Germline CDR1 MNHEY, CDR2 SMNVEV (reference sequence). V was trimmed by 2 bases and J by 2 bases, leaving 7 bases between them. CDR3 length: 14 amino acids. CDR3 region: CASSLQGPYNEQFF. CDR3 coding DNA: TGTGCCAGCAGTTTACAGGGGCCCTACAATGAGCAGTTCTTC.

The V call is TRBV29-1, the J call TRBJ2-7; D might be TRBD1 (5 bases). The germline V and J ends were trimmed by 4 bases and 1 base, with 8 bases remaining between them. The CDR3 is made up of 12 amino acids. Germline CDR1 is SQVTM and CDR2 is ANQGSEA. CDR3 in DNA: TGCAGCGTTGGGGCAGGGTCCTACGAGCAGTACTTC. Protein product: CSVGAGSYEQYF.

This rearrangement joins TRBV28 to TRBJ2-1, with 13 bases identical to TRBD2. CDR1 and CDR2 from the germline V gene are MDHEN and SYDVKM. Germline trimming cut 5 bases from V and 5 bases from J; bases unmatched to any gene: 3. The CDR3 contains 15 residues. This chain's CDR3 is CASSRTSGGDNEQFF. In DNA form, the CDR3 reads TGTGCCAGCAGTCGCACTAGCGGGGGGGACAATGAGCAGTTCTTC.